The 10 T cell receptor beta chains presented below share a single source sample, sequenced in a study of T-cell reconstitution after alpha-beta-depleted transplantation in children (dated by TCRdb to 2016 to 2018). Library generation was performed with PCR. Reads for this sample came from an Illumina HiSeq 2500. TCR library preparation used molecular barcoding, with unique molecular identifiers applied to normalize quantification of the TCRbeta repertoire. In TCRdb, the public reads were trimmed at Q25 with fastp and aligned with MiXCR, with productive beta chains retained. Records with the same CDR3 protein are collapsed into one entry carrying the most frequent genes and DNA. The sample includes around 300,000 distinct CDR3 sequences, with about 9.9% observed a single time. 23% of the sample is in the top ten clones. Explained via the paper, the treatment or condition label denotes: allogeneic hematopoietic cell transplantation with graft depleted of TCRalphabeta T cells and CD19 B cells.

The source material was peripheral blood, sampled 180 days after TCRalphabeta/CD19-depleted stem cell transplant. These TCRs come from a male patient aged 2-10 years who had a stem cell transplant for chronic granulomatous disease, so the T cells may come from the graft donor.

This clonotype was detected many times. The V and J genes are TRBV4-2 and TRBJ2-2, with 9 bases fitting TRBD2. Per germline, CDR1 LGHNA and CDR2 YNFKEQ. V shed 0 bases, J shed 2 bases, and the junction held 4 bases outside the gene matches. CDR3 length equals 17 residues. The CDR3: CASSQDGLAGNTGELFF. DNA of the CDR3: TGTGCCAGCAGCCAAGATGGTCTAGCGGGAAACACCGGGGAGCTGTTTTTT.

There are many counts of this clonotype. DNA for the CDR3: TGTGCCAGCAGCGTAGCTCAAGCAGCCTACAATGAGCAGTTCTTC. Protein sequence: CASSVAQAAYNEQFF. The rearrangement uses TRBV9 and TRBJ2-1; no clear D gene. The CDR3 is made up of 15 amino acids. Looked up from germline, CDR1 is SGDLS and CDR2 is YYNGEE. The germline V and J ends were trimmed by 0 bases and 2 bases, with 9 bases remaining between them.

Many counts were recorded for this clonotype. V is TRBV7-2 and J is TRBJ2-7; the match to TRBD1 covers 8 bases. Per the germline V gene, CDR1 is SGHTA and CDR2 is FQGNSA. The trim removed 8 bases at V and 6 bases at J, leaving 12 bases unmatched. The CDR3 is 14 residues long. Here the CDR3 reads CASGRPPRGLEQYF. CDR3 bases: TGTGCCAGCGGGCGCCCACCCAGGGGGCTCGAGCAGTACTTC.

The CDR3 sequence: CSARDQVSSSGANVLTF. CDR3 in DNA: TGCAGTGCTAGAGACCAGGTTTCGAGCTCTGGGGCCAACGTCCTGACTTTC. V and J are TRBV20-1 and TRBJ2-6; D gene unclear. Trimming cost V 0 bases and J 0 bases, with 12 bases left between them. Germline lookup yields CDR1 DFQATT and CDR2 SNEGSKA (reference sequence). The CDR3 loop spans 17 amino acids.

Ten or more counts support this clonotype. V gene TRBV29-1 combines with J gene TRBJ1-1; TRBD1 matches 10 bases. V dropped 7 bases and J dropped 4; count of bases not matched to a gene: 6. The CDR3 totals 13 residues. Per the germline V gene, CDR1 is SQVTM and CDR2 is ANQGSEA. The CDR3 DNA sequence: TGCAGCGGAACCGGGACAGGGGCCACTGAAGCTTTCTTT. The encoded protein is CSGTGTGATEAFF. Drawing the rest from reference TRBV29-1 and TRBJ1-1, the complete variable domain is SAVISQKPSRDICQRGTSLTIQCQVDSQVTMMFWYRQQPGQSLTLIATANQGSEATYESGFVIDKFPISRPNLTFSTLTVSNMSPEDSSIYLCSGTGTGATEAFFGQGTRLTVV.

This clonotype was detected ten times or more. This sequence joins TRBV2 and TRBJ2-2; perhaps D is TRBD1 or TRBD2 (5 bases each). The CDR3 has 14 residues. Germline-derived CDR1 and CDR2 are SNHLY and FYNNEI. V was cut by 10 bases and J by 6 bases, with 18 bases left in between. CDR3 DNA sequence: TGTGCCACCACCGGAGAGGGGATCGCCGGGGAGCTGTTTTTT. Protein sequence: CATTGEGIAGELFF.

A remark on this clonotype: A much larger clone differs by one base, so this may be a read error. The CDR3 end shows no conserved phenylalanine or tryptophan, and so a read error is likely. CDR3 coding DNA: TGTGCCAGCAGACTACTCGGGGTGGGGGCGGGGGGTAACACTGAAGCTTTCATT. The encoded protein is CASRLLGVGAGGNTEAFI. The V call is TRBV11-2, the J call TRBJ1-1, with D possibly TRBD1 on 6 matching bases. Germline V gene sequence: CDR1 SGHAT, CDR2 FQNNGV. The CDR3 has 18 residues. Trimming shortened V by 6 bases and J by 2 bases, and 25 bases separated the two germline ends.

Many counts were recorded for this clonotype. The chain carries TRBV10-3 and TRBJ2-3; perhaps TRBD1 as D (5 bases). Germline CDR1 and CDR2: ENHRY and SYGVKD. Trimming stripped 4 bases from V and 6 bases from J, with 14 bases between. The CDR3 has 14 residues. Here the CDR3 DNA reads TGTGCCATCAGTGGGATCCCCCAGGGTGATACGCAGTATTTT. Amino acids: CAISGIPQGDTQYF.

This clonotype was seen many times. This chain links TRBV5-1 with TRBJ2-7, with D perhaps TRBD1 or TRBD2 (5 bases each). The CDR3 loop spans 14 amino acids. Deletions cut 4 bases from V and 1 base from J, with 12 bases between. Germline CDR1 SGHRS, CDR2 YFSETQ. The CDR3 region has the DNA TGCGCCAGCAGCGGCAGGGACGGTTCCTACGAGCAGTACTTC. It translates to CASSGRDGSYEQYF.

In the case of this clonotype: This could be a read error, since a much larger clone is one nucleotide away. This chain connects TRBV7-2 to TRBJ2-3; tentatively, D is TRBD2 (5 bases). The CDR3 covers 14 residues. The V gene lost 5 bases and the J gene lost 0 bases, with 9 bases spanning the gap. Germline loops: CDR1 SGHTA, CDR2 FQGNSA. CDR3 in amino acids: CASSRERSTDTQYF. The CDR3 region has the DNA TGTGCCAGCAGCAGGGAGAGGAGCACAGATACGCAGTATTTT.